A selection of T cell receptor beta chains follows, all from one sample in a study of response to subunit inactivated influenza vaccine. TCRdb re-called the RT-PCR reads with MiXCR, one entry per CDR3 protein. The sample lists 550,000 to 650,000 distinct CDR3 sequences, over 9.5% occurring once. Sequencing used PBMCs from blood, obtained on the day of vaccination. The receptors shown here come from a man aged 45-65 years who received an inactivated influenza vaccine. Each CDR3 is given with its conserved first and last residue. Each record gives: J gene, D gene, V gene, clone size, CDR3 DNA, CDR3 protein. A D gene is named only where the DNA matches it firmly. Some rows mark clone size as missing; the rest say once, few, many or name a class of expanded clone.

TRBJ2-5 TRBD1 TRBV4-2 many TGTGCCAGCAGCCAATACACCGGGACAGGGGGCGCAGAGACCCAGTACTTC CASSQYTGTGGAETQYF
TRBJ2-2 TRBD1 TRBV10-3 many TGTGCCATCAGTGGGGGGACAGATAACACCGGGGAGCTGTTTTTT CAISGGTDNTGELFF
TRBJ2-2 . TRBV4-1 . TGCGCCAGCAGCCAAGAGGTAATAAGACCAACGAACACCGGGGAGCTGTTTTTT CASSQEVIRPTNTGELFF
TRBJ2-7 TRBD1 TRBV4-3 . TGCGCCAGCAGCCAAAGTTTTACAGGGGTCTCCTACGAGCAGTACTTC CASSQSFTGVSYEQYF
TRBJ2-3 . TRBV7-6 . TGTGCCAGCACCCGGAGTGGGGTCGGAGATACGCAGTATTTT CASTRSGVGDTQYF
TRBJ2-7 . TRBV20-1 . TGCAGTGCTCAGGCGCCCCAGGTCTCCTACGAGCAGTACTTC CSAQAPQVSYEQYF
TRBJ2-1 TRBD2 TRBV20-1 few TGCAGTGCGTCTTGGAGCGGGAGTAACAATGAGCAGTTCTTC CSASWSGSNNEQFF
TRBJ2-3 . TRBV14 few TGTGCCAGCAGCCAAGGGTCGTTTCTAGTGGATACGCAGTATTTT CASSQGSFLVDTQYF
TRBJ2-1 . TRBV5-1 . TGCGCCAGCAGCGCAGAGAGAGGTAATGAGCAGTTCTTC CASSAERGNEQFF
TRBJ2-3 TRBD2 TRBV27 few TGTGCCAGCAGTTCAACAGCGGGAGTGCCCCATACGCAGTATTTT CASSSTAGVPHTQYF
TRBJ2-7 TRBD2 TRBV6-2/TRBV6-3 few TGTGCCAGCAGGATAAGTTGGACTAGCGGGAGGCGGGTGGGGACCTACGAGCAGTACTTC CASRISWTSGRRVGTYEQYF
TRBJ2-7 . TRBV7-9 . TGTGCCAGCAGCTCGTCAAATGCCTACGAGCAGTACTTC CASSSSNAYEQYF
TRBJ2-7 . TRBV5-1 . TGCGCCAGCAGGTCTGACAGCTACGAGCAGTACTTC CASRSDSYEQYF
TRBJ2-3 TRBD2 TRBV28 . TGTGCCAGCAGGCAGGGAAACGGGAGGGCCTCAGGATATCCGCAGTATTTT CASRQGNGRASGYPQYF
TRBJ2-3 TRBD2 TRBV20-1 many TGCAGTGCTAGAAGCCTAGCGGGGTACACAGATACGCAGTATTTT CSARSLAGYTDTQYF
TRBJ2-7 . TRBV15 few TGTGCCACCAGCCCCCGTGGGGGCTACGAGCAGTACTTC CATSPRGGYEQYF
TRBJ2-3 . TRBV12-3/TRBV12-4 few TGTGCCAGCAGACAGCCGGGACTTCTCACAGATACGCAGTATTTT CASRQPGLLTDTQYF
TRBJ2-2 . TRBV7-7 many TGTGCTAGCAGCTCCAACATGGGGGGCACCGGGGAGCTGTTTTTT CASSSNMGGTGELFF
TRBJ2-2 . TRBV14 . TGTGCCAGCAGGCCACGGCTTTTCACCGGGGAGCTGTTTTTT CASRPRLFTGELFF
TRBJ2-5 . TRBV18 . TGTGCCAGCTCACCAACCACCTGGGGGGAGACCCAGTACTTC CASSPTTWGETQYF
TRBJ2-7 TRBD2 TRBV20-1 many TGCAGTGCCCGGGGGGGGACTAGCTTTTACGAGCAGTACTTC CSARGGTSFYEQYF
TRBJ1-1 TRBD1 TRBV14 few TGTGCCAGCAGCCTCTTGACTTGGACAGGGAACACTGAAGCTTTCTTT CASSLLTWTGNTEAFF
TRBJ2-7 TRBD1 TRBV5-1 . TGCGCCAGCAGCACCGGGACAGGGGGCGACGAGCAGTACTTC CASSTGTGGDEQYF
TRBJ2-7 TRBD2 TRBV7-2 . TGTGCCAGCAGCGGCGGACTAGCGGGGAAAGGGCAGTACTTC CASSGGLAGKGQYF
TRBJ2-1 . TRBV4-3 many TGCGCCAGCAGCCAAGCCCTCGCCGGCAATGAGCAGTTCTTC CASSQALAGNEQFF
TRBJ2-1 TRBD2 TRBV4-3 many TGCGCCAGCAGCCAAGATCGGGCTAGCGGGGCCTACAATGAGCAGTTCTTC CASSQDRASGAYNEQFF
TRBJ1-4 TRBD1 TRBV13 . TGTGCCAGCAGCCTATTACCGACAGGGTTTGATGCAACTAATGAAAAACTGTTTTTT CASSLLPTGFDATNEKLFF
TRBJ2-1 TRBD1 TRBV2 . TGTGCCAGCAGGGGGGGACAGGGGGCTGGTGAGCAGTTCTTC CASRGGQGAGEQFF
TRBJ2-4 . TRBV27 . TGTGCCAGCAGTGCGGGAATCATTCAGTACTTC CASSAGIIQYF
TRBJ2-1 . TRBV6-4 . TGTGCCAGCAGTGACTGGGCGGACAGCCCCTACAATGAGCAGTTCTTC CASSDWADSPYNEQFF
TRBJ2-7 TRBD1 TRBV15 . TGTGCCACCAGCAGAGACCCGGGACAGACCTACGAGCAGTACTTC CATSRDPGQTYEQYF
TRBJ2-3 . TRBV20-1 . TGCAGTGCTCCCGCGGGGCAGGGCCGTCTAGGTACGCAGTATTTT CSAPAGQGRLGTQYF
TRBJ2-7 . TRBV27 . TGTGCCAGCAGTAGGGCGGGGCCCCACGAGCAGTACTTC CASSRAGPHEQYF
TRBJ1-1 . TRBV18 . TGTGCCAGCTCACCCTCAGCCCAGAACACTGAAGCTTTCTTT CASSPSAQNTEAFF
TRBJ1-1 TRBD1 TRBV7-2 few TGTGCCAGCAGCCCATGGACAGGGAACACTGAAGCTTTCTTT CASSPWTGNTEAFF
TRBJ2-1 . TRBV3-1 many TGTGCCAGCAGCCTTTACAGGGTCGATGAGCAGTTCTTC CASSLYRVDEQFF
TRBJ1-1 TRBD1 TRBV7-2 . TGTGCCAGCAGCTTAGTGCCAGGGGGGATGGGTGAAGCTTTCTTT CASSLVPGGMGEAFF
TRBJ1-4 TRBD1 TRBV5-6 . TGTGCCAGCAGCCCGAAGGGACAGGGCGATGAAAAACTGTTTTTT CASSPKGQGDEKLFF
TRBJ2-7 . TRBV5-5 . TGTGCCAGCAGCATGCTGAGGGAGAGCTCCTACGAGCAGTACTTC CASSMLRESSYEQYF
TRBJ2-3 . TRBV7-2 many TGTGCCAGCAGCACGTCACTATTCACAGATACGCAGTATTTT CASSTSLFTDTQYF
TRBJ2-7 . TRBV7-2 few TGTGCCAGCAGCTTAGCGAGGGCGCGCGGCTACGAGCAGTACTTC CASSLARARGYEQYF
TRBJ2-4 . TRBV5-6 few TGTGCCAGCAGCTTGGAGGGCAGGTGGCAGAACATTCAGTACTTC CASSLEGRWQNIQYF
TRBJ2-7 . TRBV29-1 few TGCAGCGTTGACCGGTACGGGAGTTCCAACGAGCAGTACTTC CSVDRYGSSNEQYF
TRBJ1-1 . TRBV28 . TGTGCCAGCAGTTCATATTGGCCCGGGACGGATGGCCGGAGCGGCACTGAAGCTTTCTTT CASSSYWPGTDGRSGTEAFF
TRBJ2-3 . TRBV4-2 . TGTGCCAGCAGCCAAGATGGACAGACAGATACGCAGTATTTT CASSQDGQTDTQYF
TRBJ2-7 TRBD2 TRBV7-9 many TGTGCCAGCAGCTTAGTGGCGGGAGCTCTTATTGACGAGCAGTACTTC CASSLVAGALIDEQYF
TRBJ1-1 . TRBV4-2 few TGTGCCAGCAGCCAACTAACAGGGGAAGCTTTCTTT CASSQLTGEAFF
TRBJ2-3 . TRBV29-1 few TGCAGCGTTGAAGAGATGAGGGGCGGGCAGGGAGATACGCAGTATTTT CSVEEMRGGQGDTQYF
TRBJ2-7 . TRBV6-1 . TGTGCCAGCAGTAGCCTAAATTCCGACGAGCAGTACTTC CASSSLNSDEQYF
TRBJ2-7 . TRBV7-8 . TGTGCCAGCAAAAACGCGGCAGCGGAGCAGTACTTC CASKNAAAEQYF
TRBJ2-2 . TRBV5-1 . TGCGCCAGCGCCTTGCTCGTCCGGGGGCGAGACACCGGGGAGCTGTTTTTT CASALLVRGRDTGELFF
TRBJ2-7 . TRBV7-6 many TGTGCCAGCAGCTTGCCAGGGGTCAACGAGCAGTACTTC CASSLPGVNEQYF
TRBJ2-1 TRBD1 TRBV7-2 few TGTGCCAGCAGCACCAGGACAGGGTCGCACAATGAGCAGTTCTTC CASSTRTGSHNEQFF
TRBJ2-2 . TRBV12-3/TRBV12-4 few TGTGCCAGCAGTTATAGCGAGGCCGGGGAGCTGTTTTTT CASSYSEAGELFF
TRBJ2-1 . TRBV6-4 few TGTGCCAGCAGTGTAGTCCTGAGCTCCTACAATGAGCAGTTCTTC CASSVVLSSYNEQFF
TRBJ2-2 . TRBV4-3 few TGCGCCAGCAGCCCAGGTGAGGGACGCACCGGGGAGCTGTTTTTT CASSPGEGRTGELFF
TRBJ1-6 . TRBV4-2 . TGTGCCAGCAGCCAAGAGGCAGGGACCTATAATTCACCCCTCCACTTT CASSQEAGTYNSPLHF
TRBJ2-1 . TRBV7-6 . TGTGCCAGCAGCTTAGCATATCAGCGGAGAGCTTACAATGAGCAGTTCTTC CASSLAYQRRAYNEQFF